A selection of T cell receptor beta chains follows, all from one sample in a study of shared clonotypes between healthy human individuals. The table came from immunoSEQ multiplex PCR; TCRdb's copy has only in-frame clones and leaves some out. This sample has about 960,000 clones; 76% occur once, and the top ten carry approximately 1.5%. Sequenced input: memory CD4+ T cells sorted from blood. The origin of the receptors is a man between 18 and 35 years old in good health. CDR3s include the opening cysteine and the closing phenylalanine or tryptophan. The D gene is left open where the match is weak. The size field is filled for only some rows; it gives once, few, many or a size class.

j_call d_call v_call clone_size cdr3_nt cdr3_aa
TRBJ2-2 TRBD2 TRBV11-3 . TGTGCCAGCAGCTTATACTCTAGCGGGGGCACCGGGGAGCTGTTTTTT CASSLYSSGGTGELFF
TRBJ1-4 TRBD1 TRBV5-6 few TGTGCCAGCAGCTTTGACAGGGGCAGGGCCAATGAAAAACTGTTTTTT CASSFDRGRANEKLFF
TRBJ2-7 . TRBV5-8 once TGTGCCAGCAGCTTTTTACTAGCCGGCTACGAGCAGTACTTC CASSFLLAGYEQYF
TRBJ2-3 TRBD1 TRBV5-6 . TGTGCCAGCAGCAGCCAGGGGGCAGATACGCAGTATTTT CASSSQGADTQYF
TRBJ2-7 . TRBV7-6 . TGTGCCAGCAGCTTGATGCGGGGCTCCTACGAGCAGTACTTC CASSLMRGSYEQYF
TRBJ2-3 TRBD1 TRBV7-8 once TGTGCCAGCGCTCAAACAGGGGACGGTAGCACAGATACGCAGTATTTT CASAQTGDGSTDTQYF
TRBJ2-1 . TRBV5-6 . TGTGCCAGCAGCTTAGATAACGAGCAGTTCTTC CASSLDNEQFF
TRBJ2-3 TRBD2 TRBV19 few TGTGCCAGTAGTATCTTAGCGGGAGGAAGCACAGATACGCAGTATTTT CASSILAGGSTDTQYF
TRBJ1-6 TRBD1 TRBV5-3 . TGTGCCAGAAGTTCCACCGACAGGGCCAGAGATAATTCACCCCTCCACTTT CARSSTDRARDNSPLHF
TRBJ2-3 TRBD1 TRBV28 . TGTGCCAGCATTGGGACAGGGGGGGAAGATACGCAGTATTTT CASIGTGGEDTQYF
TRBJ2-5 . TRBV1 . TGCACCAGCAGCCAAGACCTCTCTTACCCAGAGACCCAGTACTTC CTSSQDLSYPETQYF
TRBJ1-4 . TRBV28 . TGTGCCAGCAGGGGGCAGGGGAGTGGGGAAAAACTGTTTTTT CASRGQGSGEKLFF
TRBJ1-5 . TRBV28 once TGTGCCAGCAGGCCCCAGGGAGGTAATCAGCCCCAGCATTTT CASRPQGGNQPQHF
TRBJ2-7 . TRBV7-2 . TGTGCCAGCAGCTTGGCGACAGGGCCGGGAGCATACGAGCAGTACTTC CASSLATGPGAYEQYF
TRBJ2-7 . TRBV7-9 . TGTGCCAGCAGGCTTAGTTCCTCGAAAGGGCAGTACTTC CASRLSSSKGQYF
TRBJ1-2 . TRBV21-1 . TGTGCCAGCAGCAAACCGGGACAGGGGTATGGCTACACCTTC CASSKPGQGYGYTF
TRBJ2-3 . TRBV7-9 . TGTGCCAGCAGCTTAGAAGGGGACGCAGATACGCAGTATTTT CASSLEGDADTQYF
TRBJ1-1 . TRBV5-1 . TGCGCCAGCAGCTTGGAAGAGGGGCCCACTGAAGCTTTCTTT CASSLEEGPTEAFF
TRBJ2-3 TRBD2 TRBV5-8 once TGTGCCAGCAGCTTCGTCCTAGCGGGGGGCACAGATACGCAGTATTTT CASSFVLAGGTDTQYF
TRBJ1-6 . TRBV6-6 . TGTGCCAGCAGTTCTTTTAGGACCGGGGATAATTCACCCCTCCACTTT CASSSFRTGDNSPLHF
TRBJ1-5 . TRBV9 . TGTGCCACTCGAATCCCCAGTACTACAGGTTCCCGCAATCAGCCCCAGCATTTT CATRIPSTTGSRNQPQHF
TRBJ1-3 TRBD1 TRBV5-1 . TGCGCCAGCAGCTCCGGGACAGGGCTCTCTGGAAACACCATATATTTT CASSSGTGLSGNTIYF
TRBJ1-2 TRBD1 TRBV6-5 once TGTGCCAGCAGCCTTCGACAGGGAGTGGATAGCTACACCTTC CASSLRQGVDSYTF
TRBJ2-7 . TRBV30 . TGTGCCTGGAGTGTCGGAGGCGACTCCTACGAGCAGTACTTC CAWSVGGDSYEQYF
TRBJ2-1 TRBD2 TRBV7-9 . TGTGCCAGCAGCTTAACTACCACTAGCGGACGGAGTGAGCAGTTCTTC CASSLTTTSGRSEQFF
TRBJ1-3 . TRBV6-5 . TGTGCCAGCAGCCTCGGATCGGGCTCTGGAAACACCATATATTTT CASSLGSGSGNTIYF
TRBJ2-3 . TRBV11-2 . TGTGCCAGCAGCCCGGGGTCCCACACAGATACGCAGTATTTT CASSPGSHTDTQYF
TRBJ1-5 . TRBV7-2 . TGTGCCAGCAGCCCCAAAGCAGGCCAGCCCCAGCATTTT CASSPKAGQPQHF
TRBJ2-7 TRBD1 TRBV10-2 . TGCGCCAGCAGTTCAGGGGGCAGGCGACAGTACTTC CASSSGGRRQYF
TRBJ2-7 . TRBV18 once TGTGCCAGCTCACCCGCGGGGACAAATCTCTACGAGCAGTACTTC CASSPAGTNLYEQYF
TRBJ2-3 . TRBV10-1 once TGCGCCAGCAGTGAGTCGGGGCAGGGATCAGGTCGGACGCAGTATTTT CASSESGQGSGRTQYF
TRBJ2-3 TRBD1 TRBV5-1 . TGCGCCAGCCGCCCGGACAGGGGGACAGATACGCAGTATTTT CASRPDRGTDTQYF
TRBJ2-3 TRBD2 TRBV18 . TGTGCCAGCTCTTTCGGGAGGGATACGCAGTATTTT CASSFGRDTQYF
TRBJ1-6 . TRBV25-1 . TGTGCCAGCAGCTGGGCTTTCGGTTCACCCCTCCACTTT CASSWAFGSPLHF
TRBJ2-7 . TRBV21-1 . TGTGCCAGCAGCAAACTGAACTTCCTGCAGGGATCGGTAGGGAACGAGCAGTACTTC CASSKLNFLQGSVGNEQYF
TRBJ2-1 TRBD2 TRBV5-1 once TGCGCCAGCAGCTTGGTTTGGGGGAGGGATGAGCAGTTCTTC CASSLVWGRDEQFF
TRBJ1-6 . TRBV19 . TGTGCCAGTAGGTCGGGGACTAAGAATTCACCCCTCCACTTT CASRSGTKNSPLHF
TRBJ1-3 . TRBV4-1 . TGCGCCAGCAGCCAATCAGAGGCTGGAAACACCATATATTTT CASSQSEAGNTIYF
TRBJ2-3 TRBD2 TRBV10-3 . TGTGCCATCAGTCCCCCCGGGGGGGTAGATACGCAGTATTTT CAISPPGGVDTQYF
TRBJ2-1 TRBD1 TRBV5-4 . TGTGCCAGCAGCTTGGCCTCGAGGACAGGGCTTTATGAGCAGTTCTTC CASSLASRTGLYEQFF
TRBJ1-6 . TRBV28 . TGTGCCAGCAGTTCCAGGGGTAGGAGTTCACCCCTCCACTTT CASSSRGRSSPLHF
TRBJ2-3 TRBD1 TRBV9 . TGTGCCAGCAGCGGTCAGGGACAGGGGAGAGCAGATACGCAGTATTTT CASSGQGQGRADTQYF
TRBJ2-2 . TRBV7-3 . TGTGCCAGCAGCTTAAACGGGGCCCTAAACACCGGGGAGCTGTTTTTT CASSLNGALNTGELFF
TRBJ2-5 . TRBV29-1 once TGCAGCGTTGAACGATGGGGTCAAGGCCAAGAGACCCAGTACTTC CSVERWGQGQETQYF
TRBJ1-2 . TRBV5-1 . TGCGCCAGCAGCCAGGGCCAAAACTATGGCTACACCTTC CASSQGQNYGYTF
TRBJ2-5 . TRBV11-2 . TGTGCCAGCAGCCGAGGACACCAAGAGACCCAGTACTTC CASSRGHQETQYF
TRBJ2-7 . TRBV5-4 . TGTGCCAGCAGCTTGGGGGGGGACAGCAGAGCCTACGAGCAGTACTTC CASSLGGDSRAYEQYF
TRBJ2-2 . TRBV29-1 . TGCAGCGTTAGAACTACGGGGACCGGGGAGCTGTTTTTT CSVRTTGTGELFF
TRBJ1-1 . TRBV5-1 . TGCGCCAGCAGCTTGGGCCCACAGGGAAACACTGAAGCTTTCTTT CASSLGPQGNTEAFF
TRBJ1-4 TRBD1 TRBV11-2 once TGTGCCAGCAGCTTATCGCAGGGGGTTGAAAAACTGTTTTTT CASSLSQGVEKLFF
TRBJ2-7 . TRBV7-9 . TGTGCCAGCAGCTTAGACTACGAGCAGTACTTC CASSLDYEQYF
TRBJ2-3 TRBD2 TRBV19 . TGTGCCAGTAAAAGGAGCGGGGGGACAGATACGCAGTATTTT CASKRSGGTDTQYF
TRBJ2-2 TRBD1 TRBV19 . TGTGCCAGTACCCTCATCCGGGGATACGGGACAGGGGGGACCGGGGAGCTGTTTTTT CASTLIRGYGTGGTGELFF
TRBJ2-3 TRBD2 TRBV10-3 . TGTGCCATCAGTGATCTAGGAGAGAGAGCGGGGGGTACGCAGTATTTT CAISDLGERAGGTQYF
TRBJ2-5 . TRBV11-2 . TGTGCCAGCAGCTTATTTCTTAACCAAGAGACCCAGTACTTC CASSLFLNQETQYF
TRBJ1-2 . TRBV7-9 . TGTGCCAGCAGCTTCGGGGCCTCCTATGGCTACACCTTC CASSFGASYGYTF
TRBJ1-4 . TRBV30 . TGTGCCTACCCCCTCACAGCCGGGGCCGAAAAACTGTTTTTT CAYPLTAGAEKLFF
TRBJ2-1 . TRBV7-2 . TGTGCCAGCAGCTCAGTTGTTCAGAACAATGAGCAGTTCTTC CASSSVVQNNEQFF
TRBJ2-1 TRBD2 TRBV9 few TGTGCCAGCAGCGTAGGTGGGGTAGCGGGAGGTAACGAGCAGTTCTTC CASSVGGVAGGNEQFF
TRBJ1-1 . TRBV19 . TGTGCCAGTAGTTACATAGCAAACACTGAAGCTTTCTTT CASSYIANTEAFF